This TCR beta chain stems from a study of blood T cell repertoires in COVID-19. Study background: Samples representing acute and convalescent COVID-19 were sourced from the United States, Italy and Spain.

Trimming removed 1 base at V and 0 bases at J, with 10 bases between. CDR1 is LGHDT, CDR2 YNNKEL, per germline (reference sequence). The CDR3 has 15 amino acids. Original handling: Estimation of nucleated cell counts was performed using reference gene primer amplification. The table came from immunoSEQ multiplex PCR; TCRdb's copy has only in-frame clones and leaves some out. The DNA gave D and trimming, while V, J and clone size come from that table. This sample has about 240,000 clones, with about 90% found just once. The chain recombines TRBV3-1 (or the pseudogene TRBV3-2) with TRBJ2-7; maybe TRBD2 (5 bases). The TCR originated in a man between 60 and 75 years old with acute or convalescent COVID-19. The specimen was peripheral blood. The CDR3 coding sequence is TGTGCCAGCAGCCAAGTCGGAGCGGCCTCCTACGAGCAGTACTTC. Protein sequence: CASSQVGAASYEQYF.